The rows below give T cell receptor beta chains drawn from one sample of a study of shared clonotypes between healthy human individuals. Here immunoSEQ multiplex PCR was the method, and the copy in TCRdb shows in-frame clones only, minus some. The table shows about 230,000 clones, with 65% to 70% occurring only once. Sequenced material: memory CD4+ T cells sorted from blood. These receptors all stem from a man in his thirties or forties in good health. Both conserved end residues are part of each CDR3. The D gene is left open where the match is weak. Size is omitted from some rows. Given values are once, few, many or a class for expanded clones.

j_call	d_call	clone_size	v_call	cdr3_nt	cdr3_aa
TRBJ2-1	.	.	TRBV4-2	TGTGCCAGCAGCCAAGAATCGCGTGGCTCCTACAATGAGCAGTTCTTC	CASSQESRGSYNEQFF
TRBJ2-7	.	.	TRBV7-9	TGTGCCAGCAGCTTAGTAACGGGACCAGCCTACGAGCAGTACTTC	CASSLVTGPAYEQYF
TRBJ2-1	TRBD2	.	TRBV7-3	TGTGCCAGCACCCCTAGCGGGAGCAATGAGCAGTTCTTC	CASTPSGSNEQFF
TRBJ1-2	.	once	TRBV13	TGTGCCAGCAGCTTCGAGGGCCGGGGGGGCTACACCTTC	CASSFEGRGGYTF
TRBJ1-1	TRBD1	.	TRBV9	TGTGCCAGCAGCGTAGAAGAGGGGGCAATTAACACTGAAGCTTTCTTT	CASSVEEGAINTEAFF
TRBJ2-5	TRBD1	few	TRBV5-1	TGCGCCAGCAGCTTGGGGGCAGGGGGCCGGGAGACCCAGTACTTC	CASSLGAGGRETQYF
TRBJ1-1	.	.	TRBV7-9	TGTGCCAGCAGCCCCGGGCGAAGTATGCACACTGAAGCTTTCTTT	CASSPGRSMHTEAFF
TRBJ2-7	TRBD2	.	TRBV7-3	TGTGCCAGCAGCCCCACGGGGGGGAGCCCCTCCGAGCAGTACTTC	CASSPTGGSPSEQYF
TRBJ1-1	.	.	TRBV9	TGTGCCAGCAGCGTAGCGGGCCCCTTTCTCGGAGGCATAATAATGAACACTGAAGCTTTCTTT	CASSVAGPFLGGIIMNTEAFF
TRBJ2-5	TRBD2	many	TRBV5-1	TGCGCCAGCAGCTTTTACGGGGGGCAAGAGACCCAGTACTTC	CASSFYGGQETQYF
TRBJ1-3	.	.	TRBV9	TGTGCCAGCAGCTCAGGACAGTCTATCTCTGGAAACACCATATATTTT	CASSSGQSISGNTIYF
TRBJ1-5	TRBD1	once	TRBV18	TGTGCCAGCAATACCGGGACAGGGGGTGTCGGCAATCAGCCCCAGCATTTT	CASNTGTGGVGNQPQHF
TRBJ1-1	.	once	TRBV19	TGTGCCAGTAGAAAGGAAGGGGGCACTGAAGCTTTCTTT	CASRKEGGTEAFF
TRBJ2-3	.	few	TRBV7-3	TGTGCCAGCAGCAAAGGGGGACCCACCCTTGGTACGCAGTATTTT	CASSKGGPTLGTQYF
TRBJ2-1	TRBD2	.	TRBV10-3	TGTGCCATCATGCTAGCGGGAATATACAATGAGCAGTTCTTC	CAIMLAGIYNEQFF
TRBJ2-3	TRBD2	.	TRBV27	TGTGCCAGCAGTTCGCGTGGGCGTAGCGGGAGGGGAGGGGAAGATACGCAGTATTTT	CASSSRGRSGRGGEDTQYF
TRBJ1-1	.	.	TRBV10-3	TGTGCCATCTTAAAGGGCTCTGAAGCTTTCTTT	CAILKGSEAFF
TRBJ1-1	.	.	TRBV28	TGTGCCAGCAGATATCCCGGAATACAGGGCAGCACTGAAGCTTTCTTT	CASRYPGIQGSTEAFF
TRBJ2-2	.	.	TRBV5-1	TGCGCCAGCAGCTTGGAGGGGCCCGGACTGGTTGGCGGGGAGCTGTTTTTT	CASSLEGPGLVGGELFF
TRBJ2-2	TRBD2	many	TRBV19	TGTGCCAGTACTCGCGGGAGTGATAACACCGGGGAGCTGTTTTTT	CASTRGSDNTGELFF
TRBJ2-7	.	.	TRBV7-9	TGTGCCAGCAGCCGTCCGACAAGCTCCTACGAGCAGTACTTC	CASSRPTSSYEQYF
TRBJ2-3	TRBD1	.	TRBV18	TGTGCCAGCCTTAGGGACAGGGGTCCCACAGATACGCAGTATTTT	CASLRDRGPTDTQYF
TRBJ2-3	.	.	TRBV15	TGTGCCACCAGCAGAGATGGGGGAAGGGACCCGCAGTATTTT	CATSRDGGRDPQYF
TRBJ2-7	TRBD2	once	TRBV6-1	TGTGCCACTTTCGATAGCGGGAGTGGGTACGAGCAGTACTTC	CATFDSGSGYEQYF
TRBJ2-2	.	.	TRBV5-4	TGTGCCAGCAGCTTGGGGGGGAGAGCCGGGGAGCTGTTTTTT	CASSLGGRAGELFF
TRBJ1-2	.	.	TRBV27	TGTGCCAGCAGTTTATCTAACAGCTATGGCTACACCTTC	CASSLSNSYGYTF
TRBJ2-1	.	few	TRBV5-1	TGCGCCAGCAGCTTGGGATCAGCCAATGAGCAGTTCTTC	CASSLGSANEQFF
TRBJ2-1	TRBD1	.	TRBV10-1	TGCGCCAGCAGTAAGGACAGGGGCGATGAGCAGTTCTTC	CASSKDRGDEQFF
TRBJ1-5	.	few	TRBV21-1	TGTGCCAGCAGCTTCCGGGACAGGGGTCATAGCAATCAGCCCCAGCATTTT	CASSFRDRGHSNQPQHF